One and the same sample provided the 24 T cell receptor beta chains below, sequenced in a study of blood T cell repertoires in COVID-19. Profiled with immunoSEQ multiplex PCR; TCRdb holds only in-frame clones, not every one. The table includes 250,000 to 350,000 clones, over 75% detected once. The sample consisted of peripheral blood. Every receptor here comes from a woman aged 60-70 years with acute or convalescent COVID-19.

The CDR3 DNA follows: TGTGCCAGCAGGGGACAGAGCTCCTACGAGCAGTACTTC. Its translation is CASRGQSSYEQYF. The chain employs TRBV6-5 and TRBJ2-7, with 7 bases identical to TRBD1. CDR1 MNHEY and CDR2 SVGAGI come from the germline V gene. Trimming removed 6 bases from V and 0 bases from J; junction bases left unmatched: 2. CDR3 size: 13 residues.

V usage is TRBV6-2 or TRBV6-3 and J usage is TRBJ1-5; D perhaps matches TRBD1 (6 bases). Trimming removed 2 bases from V and 1 base from J, with 9 bases in between. The V gene's germline CDR1 is MNHEY and CDR2 SVGEGT. The CDR3 length is 15 residues. As DNA, the CDR3 is TGTGCCAGCAGTTACCCTGGGACAAGCAATCAGCCCCAGCATTTT. Translating it yields CASSYPGTSNQPQHF.

V is TRBV19 and J is TRBJ1-4; D is perhaps TRBD1 (6 bases). The CDR3 runs 17 residues. V lost 2 bases and J lost 1, with 14 bases in between. Germline assignment: CDR1 LNHDA and CDR2 SQIVND (reference sequence). CDR3 DNA: TGTGCCAGTAGTATATTCGGCAGGGGAAGAACTAATGAAAAACTGTTTTTT. It translates to CASSIFGRGRTNEKLFF.

This chain links TRBV7-9 with TRBJ2-7, with 8 bases aligning to TRBD2. J was trimmed by 2 bases and V by 5 bases; bases with no gene match: 14. Germline CDR1 and CDR2: SEHNR and FQNEAQ (reference sequence). CDR3 length: 17 amino acids. This chain's CDR3 is CASSDPLGGGLTYEQYF. Here the CDR3 DNA reads TGTGCCAGCAGCGATCCTTTAGGCGGGGGGCTAACCTACGAGCAGTACTTC.

The chain links TRBV18 to TRBJ2-7; 7 nucleotides line up with TRBD1. CDR3 length: 13 residues. V was clipped by 4 bases and J by 5 bases; unmatched bases: 5. Germline-derived CDR1 and CDR2 are KGHSH and LQKENI. CDR3 coding DNA: TGTGCCAGCTCACAGCTACAGGGGAACGAGCAGTACTTC. It translates to CASSQLQGNEQYF.

The rearrangement joins TRBV3-1 (or the pseudogene TRBV3-2) to TRBJ1-5, with D possibly being TRBD1 (5 bases). Germline lookup yields CDR1 LGHDT and CDR2 YNNKEL (reference sequence). Trimming cost V 0 bases and J 1 base, with 13 bases left between them. The CDR3 is 17 amino acids. CDR3: CASSQDSDSLSNQPQHF. CDR3 DNA: TGTGCCAGCAGCCAAGATTCAGACAGCCTAAGCAATCAGCCCCAGCATTTT.

The chain recombines TRBV28 with TRBJ1-5, with a weak D call TRBD1 (5 bases). Looked up from germline, CDR1 is MDHEN and CDR2 is SYDVKM. The CDR3 totals 13 residues. V gave up 6 bases and J gave up 6 bases, with 12 bases separating them. In DNA form, the CDR3 reads TGTGCCAGCAGCTTCCTAGGGGCTCAGCCCCAGCATTTT. Residues: CASSFLGAQPQHF.

The chain carries TRBV30 and TRBJ1-5; 7 bases align to TRBD1. The CDR3 loop spans 15 amino acids. After removal of 1 base from V and 5 bases from J, the junction contained 8 bases not matched to a gene. In germline, CDR1 is GTSNPN, CDR2 SVGIG (reference sequence). The CDR3 bases are TGTGCCTGGAGTGATGAGGGCAGGGGGGATCAGCCCCAGCATTTT. As protein: CAWSDEGRGDQPQHF.

The chain joins TRBV5-1 to TRBJ2-7, with D perhaps TRBD1 (5 bases). Germline-derived CDR1 and CDR2 are SGHRS and YFSETQ. V was clipped by 0 bases and J by 1 base, with 11 bases between them. The CDR3 length is 15 residues. CDR3 sequence: CASSLGGGSSYEQYF. The CDR3 DNA is TGCGCCAGCAGCTTGGGGGGCGGTTCATCCTACGAGCAGTACTTC. The entire variable domain, with the rest obtained from reference TRBV5-1 and TRBJ2-7, is as follows: KAGVTQTPRYLIKTRGQQVTLSCSPISGHRSVSWYQQTPGQGLQFLFEYFSETQRNKGNFPGRFSGRQFSNSRSEMNVSTLELGDSALYLCASSLGGGSSYEQYFGPGTRLTVT.

The chain couples TRBV6-6 to TRBJ1-2, with 7 bases identical to TRBD1. Germline-derived CDR1 and CDR2 are MNHNY and SVGAGI (reference sequence). J gave up 8 bases and V 4 bases, and 7 bases lay outside the gene matches. The CDR3 sequence is 13 residues long. In DNA form, the CDR3 reads TGTGCCAGCAGTTCGAACAGGGGTTGGGGCTACACCTTC. It is translated as CASSSNRGWGYTF.

V gene TRBV18 combines with J gene TRBJ2-7; no definite D call. Germline loops: CDR1 KGHSH, CDR2 LQKENI. Trimming took off 4 bases at V and 0 bases at J, with 7 bases between the two ends. The CDR3 extends over 13 amino acids. CDR3 nucleotides: TGTGCCAGCTCACGGGCGACCTCCTACGAGCAGTACTTC. Encoded protein: CASSRATSYEQYF.

The chain joins TRBV6-5 to TRBJ2-7; D ambiguous. CDR1 and CDR2 (germline): MNHEY, SVGAGI. V lost 5 bases and J lost 6, with 20 bases in between. CDR3 length: 15 residues. CDR3 coding DNA: TGTGCCAGCAGTACGGGTGAGGTAATTCGACGCGAGCAGTACTTC. This encodes CASSTGEVIRREQYF.

This chain uses TRBV29-1 with TRBJ2-7, with D possibly matching TRBD1 (6 bases). Trimming left V 5 bases short and J 3 bases short, with 11 bases between. This CDR3 has 12 residues. Germline V gene data show CDR1 as SQVTM and CDR2 as ANQGSEA. CDR3 in DNA: TGCAGCGTTAAACCGACAGGCTACGAGCAGTACTTC. It codes for CSVKPTGYEQYF.

The gene calls are TRBV11-1 and TRBJ1-1; D call uncertain. Germline V CDR1 and CDR2: SGHAT, FQDESV (reference sequence). V was pared by 2 bases and J by 1 base, with 11 bases between. The CDR3 has 15 residues. The CDR3 spells CASSLLSISNTEAFF. The CDR3, as DNA: TGTGCCAGCAGCTTACTTTCTATATCGAACACTGAAGCTTTCTTT.

The chain combines TRBV6-5 with TRBJ1-1; D gene ambiguous. The CDR3 is made up of 12 amino acids. With 5 bases removed from V and 1 base from J, the gap between germline ends came to 5 bases. In germline, CDR1 is MNHEY, CDR2 SVGAGI. The CDR3 DNA reads as TGTGCCAGCAGTCCCGGGAACACTGAAGCTTTCTTT. It is translated as CASSPGNTEAFF.

This chain joins TRBV9 and TRBJ2-2, with D uncertain. Germline V gene lookup returns CDR1 SGDLS and CDR2 YYNGEE. The germline V and J ends were trimmed by 3 bases and 0 bases, with 6 bases remaining between them. The CDR3 is 14 residues long. The CDR3 DNA reads TGTGCCAGCAGCGCATCAGCGAACACCGGGGAGCTGTTTTTT. Its translation is CASSASANTGELFF.

The table lists this clone with a few counts. The V gene is TRBV5-4, the J gene TRBJ2-7, with 11 bases that match TRBD2. V shed 4 bases and J 3 bases; nucleotides not matched to a gene: 6. The CDR3 is 15 amino acids. The germline V gene encodes CDR1 SGHNT and CDR2 YYREEE (reference sequence). The CDR3 loop reads CASSTGTSGYYEQYF. CDR3 nucleotide sequence: TGTGCCAGCAGCACCGGGACTAGCGGTTACTACGAGCAGTACTTC.

This clone was seen a single time. The V and J genes are TRBV29-1 and TRBJ1-5; perhaps TRBD1 as D (6 bases). This CDR3 contains 13 residues. Germline V lookup: CDR1 SQVTM, CDR2 ANQGSEA. Trimming took 7 bases from V and 6 from J, leaving 16 bases between them. CDR3 region: CSGIQGVGQPQHF. DNA of the CDR3: TGCAGCGGCATACAGGGAGTTGGTCAGCCCCAGCATTTT.

The V and J genes are TRBV3-1 (or the pseudogene TRBV3-2) and TRBJ2-3, with 10 positions matching TRBD2. Germline assignment: CDR1 LGHDT and CDR2 YNNKEL (reference sequence). Losses at the gene ends were 2 bases for V and 0 bases for J; bases not matched to a gene: 2. This CDR3 spans 16 amino acids. As DNA, the CDR3 is TGTGCCAGCAGCCAAATAGCGGGGGGTAGCACAGATACGCAGTATTTT. Translating gives CASSQIAGGSTDTQYF.

With regard to this clone: The same CDR3 also results from other DNA sequences found in this sample. The chain joins TRBV3-1 (or the pseudogene TRBV3-2) to TRBJ1-5; tentatively, D is TRBD1 (5 bases). There are 14 residues in the CDR3. V was clipped by 2 bases and J by 2 bases, with 7 bases between them. Looked up from germline, CDR1 is LGHDT and CDR2 is YNNKEL (reference sequence). The CDR3 region has the DNA TGTGCCAGCAGCCAACAGGGCGGCAATCAGCCCCAGCATTTT. Protein sequence: CASSQQGGNQPQHF.

The chain links TRBV15 to TRBJ2-7, with TRBD1 identical over 7 bases. V lost 5 bases, J lost 2 bases, and 6 bases stayed unmatched. Germline loops: CDR1 LNHNV, CDR2 YYDKDF (reference sequence). This CDR3 has 14 residues. CDR3 sequence reads: CATSAQQGPYEQYF. The CDR3 region has the DNA TGTGCCACCAGCGCGCAACAGGGGCCCTACGAGCAGTACTTC.

This chain links TRBV7-3 with TRBJ2-5, with 7 nucleotides matching TRBD1. Germline CDR1 and CDR2: SGHTA and FQGTGA. CDR3 length: 13 amino acids. Trimming cost V 5 bases and J 1 base; bases outside gene matches: 1. CDR3 sequence (DNA): TGTGCCAGCAGCAGGGACAGCCAAGAGACCCAGTACTTC. Translating it yields CASSRDSQETQYF. The variable domain in full, with the rest retrieved from reference TRBV7-3 and TRBJ2-5, is GAGVSQTPSNKVTEKGKYVELRCDPISGHTALYWYRQSLGQGPEFLIYFQGTGAADDSGLPNDRFFAVRPEGSVSTLKIQRTERGDSAVYLCASSRDSQETQYFGPGTRLLVL.

This clone was counted a single time. The chain links TRBV19 to TRBJ1-6, with D possibly matching TRBD1 (5 bases). V lost 5 bases and J lost 6, with 17 bases in between. Per the germline V gene, CDR1 is LNHDA and CDR2 is SQIVND (reference sequence). The CDR3 has 16 residues. The CDR3 sequence: CASSLKGRTINSPLHF. DNA for the CDR3: TGTGCCAGTAGTCTTAAGGGGCGGACGATTAATTCACCCCTCCACTTT.

The rearrangement joins TRBV28 to TRBJ1-1; D perhaps matches TRBD1 (5 bases). The V gene lost 2 bases and the J gene lost 0 bases, with 13 bases spanning the gap. The CDR3 is made up of 16 amino acids. CDR1 is MDHEN, CDR2 SYDVKM, per germline. The CDR3 here is CASSLRAQGLNTEAFF. CDR3 bases: TGTGCCAGCAGTTTAAGGGCTCAGGGTCTGAACACTGAAGCTTTCTTT.